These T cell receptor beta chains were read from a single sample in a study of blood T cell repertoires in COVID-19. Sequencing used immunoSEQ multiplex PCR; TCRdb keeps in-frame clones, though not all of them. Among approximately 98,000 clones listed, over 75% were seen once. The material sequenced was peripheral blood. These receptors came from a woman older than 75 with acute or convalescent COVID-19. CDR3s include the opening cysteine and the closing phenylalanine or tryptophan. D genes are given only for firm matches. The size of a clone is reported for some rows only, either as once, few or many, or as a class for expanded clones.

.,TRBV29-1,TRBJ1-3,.,TGCACCATAAACTCGGGAAACACCATATATTTT,CTINSGNTIYF
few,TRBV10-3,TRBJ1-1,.,TGTGCCATCAGTCGGTCTCCGAACACTGAAGCTTTCTTT,CAISRSPNTEAFF
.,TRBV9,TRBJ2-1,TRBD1,TGTGCCAGCAGCGCCGGACAGGGGGTCTTTCACGAGCAGTTCTTC,CASSAGQGVFHEQFF
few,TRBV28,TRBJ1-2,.,TGTGCCACCGGGTTAGAGGTACCTAACTATGGCTACACCTTC,CATGLEVPNYGYTF
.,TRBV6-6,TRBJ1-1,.,TGTGCCAGCAGTTACTCGAGTACAGGGTCTGAAGCTTTCTTT,CASSYSSTGSEAFF
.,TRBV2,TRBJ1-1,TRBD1,TGTGCCAGCAGTAACAGGGGCGGCACTGAAGCTTTCTTT,CASSNRGGTEAFF
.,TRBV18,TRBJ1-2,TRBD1,TGTGCCAGCTCACCTACGACAGGGGCCTATGGCTACACCTTC,CASSPTTGAYGYTF
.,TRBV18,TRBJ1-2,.,TGTGCCAGCTCACCCGGAGCAAACCCTGGCTACACCTTC,CASSPGANPGYTF
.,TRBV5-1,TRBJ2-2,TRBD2,TGCGCCAGCAGCTTAGCGGGGGGTCCGAACACCGGGGAGCTGTTTTTT,CASSLAGGPNTGELFF
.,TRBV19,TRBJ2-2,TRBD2,TGTGCCAGTAGTAACCCGGGACCGGGGGGGACCGGGGAGCTGTTTTTT,CASSNPGPGGTGELFF
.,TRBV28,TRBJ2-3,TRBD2,TGTGCCAGCAGTGCGGGGCGGGGGACGCAGTATTTT,CASSAGRGTQYF
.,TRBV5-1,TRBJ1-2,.,TGCGCCAGCAGCCCAGGGGACGGAAATAACTATGGCTACACCTTC,CASSPGDGNNYGYTF
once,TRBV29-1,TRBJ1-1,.,TGCAGCGCTGGGGCCCTGGGCACTGAAGCTTTCTTT,CSAGALGTEAFF
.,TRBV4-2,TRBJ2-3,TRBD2,TGTGCCAGCGGACGCGGGGGGGTGGAAGATACGCAGTATTTT,CASGRGGVEDTQYF
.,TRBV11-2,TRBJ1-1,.,TGTGCCAGCAGACCTCCTCCGGGACAACCCACTGAAGCTTTCTTT,CASRPPPGQPTEAFF
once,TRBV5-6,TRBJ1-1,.,TGTGCCAGCAGCTTGGTACAGCCTACTGAAGCTTTCTTT,CASSLVQPTEAFF
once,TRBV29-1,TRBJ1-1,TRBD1,TGCAGCGTTTGGACAGGGGGGAACACTGAAGCTTTCTTT,CSVWTGGNTEAFF
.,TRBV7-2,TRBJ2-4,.,TGTGCCAGCAGCTTAGAGGGACAAGCTTCCTCACAGTACTTC,CASSLEGQASSQYF
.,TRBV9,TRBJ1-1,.,TGTGCCAGCAGCTCGGGTCCGACGCGGACTGAAGCTTTCTTT,CASSSGPTRTEAFF
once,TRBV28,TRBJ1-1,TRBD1,TGTGCCAGCAGTCGACAGGGGGCTGGGGATCACACTGAAGCTTTCTTT,CASSRQGAGDHTEAFF
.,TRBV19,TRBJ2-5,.,TGTGCCAGTAGTATTGCAGGGTACGAAGAGACCCAGTACTTC,CASSIAGYEETQYF
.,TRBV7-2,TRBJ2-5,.,TGTGCCAGCAGCTTAGTGGCAGGGGAAGAGACCCAGTACTTC,CASSLVAGEETQYF
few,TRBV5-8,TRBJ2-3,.,TGTGCCAGCAGCCAGGCCGGTACGCAGTATTTT,CASSQAGTQYF